Sequencing of this T cell receptor beta chain was carried out in a study of T cells in Graves' hyperthyroidism and ophthalmopathy. With respect to this clonotype: Its antigen remains unidentified. Germline and junction disagree at one end, which may indicate a read error.

Whole-study results and caveats: The majority of expanded thyroid clonotypes above 0.001 also appeared in blood.

RNA transcripts yielded amplified TCR beta CDR3 regions. TCR CDR3 regions were first amplified by RT-PCR with HTBI primers. TCRdb fed the multiplex PCR reads into MiXCR, producing one record per CDR3 protein. The data hold 700,000 or so distinct CDR3 sequences, with more than 12% observed a single time. What was sequenced was blood. This TCR was sampled from a woman aged 45-60 years with Graves' ophthalmopathy.

The CDR3 region is CASNQAPGSYEQYF. The CDR3 coding sequence is TGTGCCAGCAACCAAGCCCCAGGGTCCTACGAGCAGTACTTC. This chain uses TRBV3-1 with TRBJ2-7, with a tentative D call TRBD1 (5 bases). The germline V gene has CDR1 LGHDT and CDR2 YNNKEL (reference sequence). The CDR3 spans 14 residues.